This T cell receptor beta chain was sequenced in a study of blood T cell repertoires in COVID-19. Study background: The United States, Italy and Spain provided the acute and convalescent COVID-19 samples. Nucleic acid was either cDNA or gDNA, and it came from T cells, B-cell-depleted T cells, or PBMCs.

In the authors' methods: Estimation of nucleated cell counts relied on the amplification of reference gene primers. Sequencing used immunoSEQ multiplex PCR; TCRdb keeps in-frame clones, though not all of them. V, J and clone size are those of that table, while D and trimming were read from the DNA. The sample yields approximately 220,000 clones, approximately 86% seen once. Germline V gene data show CDR1 as ENHRY and CDR2 as SYGVKD. V was clipped by 6 bases and J by 1 base; unmatched bases: 8. The CDR3 totals 15 residues. Sequenced material: peripheral blood. The source is a man aged 35-49 years with acute or convalescent COVID-19. The gene calls are TRBV10-3 and TRBJ2-7; 8 bases agree with TRBD1. CDR3 nucleotide sequence: TGTGCCATCAGACCTACAGGGGGGACATCCTACGAGCAGTACTTC. It codes for CAIRPTGGTSYEQYF.